Each of the 15 T cell receptor beta chains below was sequenced from the same sample in a study of Graves' ophthalmopathy and Graves' hyperthyroidism. The study amplified TCR beta CDR3 regions using RNA transcripts. An opening RT-PCR round employed HTBI primers and preceded a second-round multiplex PCR. MiXCR, run by TCRdb on the multiplex PCR reads, gives a single entry per CDR3 protein. Altogether about 1.1 million distinct CDR3 sequences are present, about 35% being singletons, with the ten largest covering approximately 10%. Sequenced: peripheral blood or thyroid tissue (not recorded which). The receptors were gathered from an adult man with Graves' hyperthyroidism.

CDR3: CSARAGARQYF. Written as DNA, the CDR3 is TGCAGTGCTAGAGCGGGGGCCCGGCAGTACTTC. The chain uses TRBV20-1 and TRBJ2-7; D may match TRBD1 or TRBD2 (6 bases each). The germline V and J ends were trimmed by 1 base and 9 bases, with 10 bases remaining between them. Germline CDR1 is DFQATT and CDR2 is SNEGSKA (reference sequence). This CDR3 is built from 11 residues.

This chain joins TRBV29-1 and TRBJ2-7, with TRBD2 matching 7 bases. Germline V CDR1 and CDR2: SQVTM, ANQGSEA. The V segment lost 6 bases and the J segment 3 bases; nucleotides outside the gene matches: 8. The CDR3 spans 13 residues. CDR3 coding DNA: TGCAGCGTCCCCGGGGCGGGGGACTACGAGCAGTACTTC. It encodes CSVPGAGDYEQYF.

The chain recombines TRBV3-1 with TRBJ1-4; D gene uncertain. CDR1 and CDR2 (germline): LGHDT, YNNKEL (reference sequence). The V gene lost 1 base and the J gene lost 6 bases, with 9 bases spanning the gap. The CDR3 contains 14 residues. The CDR3 DNA reads TGTGCCAGCAGCCAAGGGCAGATGGATGAAAAACTGTTTTTT. It codes for CASSQGQMDEKLFF.

The chain uses TRBV15 and TRBJ2-6, with a tentative D call TRBD2 (5 bases). The CDR3 loop spans 16 amino acids. CDR1 and CDR2 (germline): LNHNV, YYDKDF (reference sequence). V lost 8 bases and J lost 2, with 16 bases in between. The CDR3 region is CATGSYGVPGANVLTF. The CDR3 coding sequence is TGTGCCACCGGCTCCTACGGGGTCCCTGGGGCCAACGTCCTGACTTTC.

This clonotype was detected ten times or more. This chain links TRBV5-1 with TRBJ1-2; no firm D call. Trimming stripped 2 bases from V and 6 bases from J, with 8 bases between. Germline V CDR1 and CDR2: SGHRS, YFSETQ. The CDR3 totals 12 residues. CDR3 sequence: CASSLGAHGYTF. As DNA, the CDR3 is TGCGCCAGCAGCTTAGGAGCTCATGGCTACACCTTC.

This clonotype was counted at least ten times. This chain links TRBV20-1 with TRBJ1-5, with D tentatively TRBD1 (6 bases). The germline V and J ends were trimmed by 3 bases and 5 bases, with 17 bases remaining between them. The CDR3 length is 15 residues. Germline V gives CDR1 DFQATT, CDR2 SNEGSKA (reference sequence). CDR3 region: CSASIGTGNDQPQHF. For the CDR3, the DNA is TGCAGTGCTAGTATAGGTACAGGGAACGATCAGCCCCAGCATTTT.

The chain links TRBV12-3 or TRBV12-4 to TRBJ1-5; the D gene is possibly TRBD1 (5 bases). Between the trimmed V and J ends, which lost 3 bases and 7 bases, there was a span of 16 bases. The CDR3 totals 15 residues. CDR3 sequence (DNA): TGTGCCAGCAGTTTTCAGGGTGCGGGTCTACAGCCCCAGCATTTT. Amino acid sequence: CASSFQGAGLQPQHF.

V usage is TRBV25-1 and J usage is TRBJ2-5; TRBD2 might be the D (6 bases). Germline CDR1 reads MGHDK; CDR2 reads SYGVNS. The CDR3 covers 14 residues. V lost 2 bases, J lost 4 bases, and 11 bases lay in between. CDR3 DNA sequence: TGTGCCAGCAGTGAAGTTGTCGGGGGAGAGACCCAGTACTTC. This codes for CASSEVVGGETQYF. Looking up the rest from reference TRBV25-1 and TRBJ2-5 gives the full variable domain: EADIYQTPRYLVIGTGKKITLECSQTMGHDKMYWYQQDPGMELHLIHYSYGVNSTEKGDLSSESTVSRIRTEHFPLTLESARPSHTSQYLCASSEVVGGETQYFGPGTRLLVL.

The rearrangement links TRBV29-1 to TRBJ2-7, with 10 bases that match TRBD1. CDR3 length equals 14 residues. Germline trimming cut 6 bases from V and 3 bases from J; bases unmatched to any gene: 8. Per germline, CDR1 SQVTM and CDR2 ANQGSEA. The CDR3 DNA reads TGCAGCGTATCAGCAGGGGACAGGGGCTACGAGCAGTACTTC. Encoded protein: CSVSAGDRGYEQYF.

This clonotype turned up a few times. The J gene is TRBJ1-5, the V gene TRBV20-1; 7 bases match TRBD1. The CDR3 is made up of 13 amino acids. Trimming at V came to 5 bases and at J to 6 bases, leaving 7 bases not matched to a gene. Germline V lookup: CDR1 DFQATT, CDR2 SNEGSKA (reference sequence). The CDR3 nucleotides are TGCAGTGCTGCCAATGACAGGGCTCAGCCCCAGCATTTT. Its protein product is CSAANDRAQPQHF.

This clonotype was observed many times. The chain is built from TRBV29-1 and TRBJ1-1; D ambiguous. CDR1 SQVTM and CDR2 ANQGSEA come from the germline V gene. CDR3 length: 9 amino acids. V was trimmed by 7 bases and J by 5 bases, leaving 5 bases between them. The CDR3 DNA reads as TGCAGCGGAGGGACTGAAGCTTTCTTT. Its translation: CSGGTEAFF.

The V and J genes are TRBV30 and TRBJ2-6; D call uncertain. In germline, CDR1 is GTSNPN, CDR2 SVGIG (reference sequence). The CDR3 consists of 14 residues. Between the trimmed V and J ends, which lost 2 bases and 0 bases, there was a span of 5 bases. CDR3 protein: CAWSTSSGANVLTF. The DNA of the CDR3 is TGTGCCTGGAGTACGAGCTCTGGGGCCAACGTCCTGACTTTC.

The rearrangement uses TRBV7-2 and TRBJ2-5; D possibly corresponds to TRBD1 (7 bases). The CDR3 spans 16 residues. The V gene's germline CDR1 is SGHTA and CDR2 FQGNSA. The ends were cut back, 10 bases at V and 4 bases at J, with 25 bases in the middle. This CDR3 reads CAISESGGLPTETQYF. The CDR3 bases are TGTGCCATCAGTGAGTCAGGGGGGTTACCGACAGAGACCCAGTACTTC.

The J gene is TRBJ1-4, the V gene TRBV28; D uncertain. Deletions cut 7 bases from V and 8 bases from J, with 11 bases between. This CDR3 contains 12 residues. Germline V CDR1 and CDR2: MDHEN, SYDVKM. The CDR3 DNA sequence: TGTGCCAGCAACTTTGGTGGGGAAAAACTGTTTTTT. Translating it yields CASNFGGEKLFF. The variable domain in full, completed from reference TRBV28 and TRBJ1-4, reads DVKVTQSSRYLVKRTGEKVFLECVQDMDHENMFWYRQDPGLGLRLIYFSYDVKMKEKGDIPEGYSVSREKKERFSLILESASTNQTSMYLCASNFGGEKLFFGSGTQLSVL.

This clonotype was found a few times. CDR3 DNA: TGTGCCAGCACGGCCCGGGGATATAATTCACCCCTCCACTTT. It is translated as CASTARGYNSPLHF. J is TRBJ1-6 and V is TRBV2, with no clear D. Germline V gives CDR1 SNHLY, CDR2 FYNNEI. V lost 7 bases, J lost 4 bases, and 11 bases lay in between. The CDR3 extends over 14 amino acids.